This entry lists 23 T cell receptor beta chains sequenced from one sample in a study of identical twins. TCRdb re-called the 5' RACE reads with MiXCR, one entry per CDR3 protein. In the table there are around 680,000 distinct CDR3 sequences, 8.5% to 9.5% of which are singletons. A further study also used this sample, focusing on yellow fever vaccine responses in identical twins.

The source material was PBMCs. The source is a woman aged 18-29 years in good health.

This clonotype was observed a few times. CDR3 sequence reads: CASSFNPTGGAEYF. In DNA form, the CDR3 reads TGTGCCAGCAGTTTCAACCCGACAGGGGGCGCGGAGTACTTC. This rearrangement joins TRBV6-5 to TRBJ2-7; 10 bases line up with TRBD1. Germline trimming cut 4 bases from V and 11 bases from J; bases unmatched to any gene: 11. The CDR3 runs to 14 residues. Per germline, CDR1 MNHEY and CDR2 SVGAGI.

This sequence joins TRBV7-2 and TRBJ2-7; 7 bases agree with TRBD1. Germline CDR1 SGHTA, CDR2 FQGNSA. The CDR3 totals 16 residues. V lost 5 bases and J lost 0; bases outside the gene matches: 10. The CDR3 is CASSDTIGTASYEQYF. The CDR3 DNA reads TGTGCCAGCAGCGACACGATTGGGACAGCCTCCTACGAGCAGTACTTC.

This clonotype was recorded at least ten times. The V call is TRBV7-2, the J call TRBJ1-4, with D unresolved. CDR1 and CDR2 from the germline V gene are SGHTA and FQGNSA. There are 14 residues in the CDR3. The ends were cut back, 6 bases at V and 0 bases at J, with 8 bases in the middle. CDR3 region: CASSAGATNEKLFF. The CDR3 nucleotides read TGTGCCAGCAGTGCGGGAGCAACTAATGAAAAACTGTTTTTT.

The V and J genes are TRBV10-3 and TRBJ1-2; 9 bases agree with TRBD1. Unmatched junction bases numbered 10, after V lost 6 bases and J lost 5 bases. The germline CDR1 and CDR2 sequences are ENHRY and SYGVKD. The CDR3 loop spans 15 amino acids. CDR3 sequence reads: CAISLTTGGWYGYTF. The CDR3 DNA sequence: TGTGCCATCAGCCTCACGACAGGGGGGTGGTATGGCTACACCTTC.

This clonotype occurred a few times. The chain combines TRBV28 with TRBJ1-6, with a possible D match to TRBD1 (6 bases). CDR3 length: 16 residues. Trimming took off 6 bases at V and 8 bases at J, with 20 bases between the two ends. From germline, CDR1 is MDHEN and CDR2 SYDVKM. The CDR3, as DNA: TGTGCCAGCAGCTTAACTTGGGGGCAAGAGGATTCACCCCTCCACTTT. Protein sequence: CASSLTWGQEDSPLHF.

This clonotype was recorded a few times. The chain uses TRBV28 and TRBJ2-3; D gene unclear. Germline CDR1 MDHEN, CDR2 SYDVKM. V was clipped by 9 bases and J by 4 bases, with 20 bases between them. This CDR3 has 15 residues. The CDR3 region has the DNA TGTGCCAGTAGTGGTTATGGTGAAGGTTCAGATACGCAGTATTTT. It translates to CASSGYGEGSDTQYF.

This clonotype showed up just once. V gene TRBV12-3 or TRBV12-4 combines with J gene TRBJ2-7, with 7 nucleotides matching TRBD1. After removal of 7 bases from V and 1 base from J, the junction contained 4 bases not matched to a gene. The CDR3 runs to 13 residues. The CDR3 DNA reads TGTGCCAGCACCCAGACAGGGTCCTACGAGCAGTACTTC. Its protein is CASTQTGSYEQYF.

This clonotype was observed many times. The rearrangement uses TRBV5-1 and TRBJ2-7; 7 nucleotides line up with TRBD1. Losses at the gene ends were 1 base for V and 3 bases for J; bases not matched to a gene: 10. The CDR3 covers 16 residues. Per germline, CDR1 SGHRS and CDR2 YFSETQ. CDR3 bases: TGCGCCAGCAGCTTGAACGAGGGGGCTTCCAACTACGAGCAGTACTTC. This codes for CASSLNEGASNYEQYF.

This clonotype was observed a handful of times. The V gene is TRBV4-2, the J gene TRBJ2-7; tentatively, D is TRBD1 (6 bases). CDR1 and CDR2 from the germline V gene are LGHNA and YNFKEQ. The CDR3 is made up of 18 amino acids. The germline V and J ends were trimmed by 2 bases and 0 bases, with 20 bases remaining between them. CDR3 region: CASSQSFLFRGTSYEQYF. The DNA for the CDR3 is TGTGCCAGCAGCCAATCCTTCTTATTCAGGGGAACCTCCTACGAGCAGTACTTC.

V is TRBV11-2 and J is TRBJ2-1; tentative D call: TRBD1 (6 bases). This CDR3 has 14 residues. V lost 4 bases and J 6 bases, leaving 13 bases between the germline ends. Germline assignment: CDR1 SGHAT and CDR2 FQNNGV. CDR3 sequence reads: CASSSGRGSNEQFF. The DNA of the CDR3 is TGTGCCAGCAGCTCGGGCAGGGGAAGCAATGAGCAGTTCTTC.

This clonotype was seen a few times. This rearrangement joins TRBV6-5 to TRBJ2-3; D perhaps matches TRBD2 (6 bases). V gave up 7 bases and J gave up 5 bases, with 19 bases separating them. Germline V gene data show CDR1 as MNHEY and CDR2 as SVGAGI. The CDR3 has 15 residues. CDR3 sequence: CASNSIGGVGDTQYF. CDR3 coding DNA: TGTGCCAGCAATTCGATCGGGGGAGTAGGAGATACGCAGTATTTT.

This clonotype was observed at least ten times. The chain combines TRBV30 with TRBJ2-7, with D possibly matching TRBD2 (6 bases). The CDR3 runs 14 residues. Trimming removed 7 bases at V and 3 bases at J, with 19 bases between. CDR1 GTSNPN and CDR2 SVGIG come from the germline V gene (reference sequence). The chain's CDR3 is CAYEGRGIVYEQYF. The CDR3 bases are TGTGCCTACGAAGGACGGGGGATTGTCTACGAGCAGTACTTC.

This clonotype was seen a handful of times. The CDR3 protein is CASSQDVGIPQYF. In DNA, the CDR3 is TGTGCCAGCAGCCAAGATGTCGGGATCCCGCAGTACTTC. The gene calls are TRBV14 and TRBJ2-7, with a possible D match to TRBD2 (5 bases). V was shortened by 0 bases and J by 9 bases, with 12 bases between the two germline ends. The CDR3 loop spans 13 amino acids. CDR1 and CDR2 (germline): SGHDN, FVKESK.

V gene TRBV3-1 combines with J gene TRBJ2-3; D is possibly TRBD1 (6 bases). The CDR3 totals 13 residues. Germline V gene data show CDR1 as LGHDT and CDR2 as YNNKEL (reference sequence). V lost 5 bases and J 4 bases, leaving 10 bases between the germline ends. This CDR3 reads CASSSRGADTQYF. The CDR3 nucleotides read TGTGCCAGCAGCTCCAGGGGCGCAGATACGCAGTATTTT.

The CDR3: CASSSETGGSNEQFF. DNA for the CDR3: TGTGCCAGCAGTTCAGAGACAGGGGGTAGTAATGAGCAGTTCTTC. The J gene is TRBJ2-1, the V gene TRBV28; 9 bases match TRBD1. The V segment lost 4 bases and the J segment 7 bases; nucleotides outside the gene matches: 8. This CDR3 is 15 amino acids long. Germline V CDR1 and CDR2: MDHEN, SYDVKM.

This clonotype was counted only a few times. One end of the junction varies from germline; a read error may be responsible. The chain links TRBV2 to TRBJ2-7, with 12 bases identical to TRBD1. Germline V CDR1 and CDR2: SNHLY, FYNNEI. The CDR3 runs 12 residues. The CDR3 loop reads CASSEIGTGGFF. CDR3 DNA sequence: TGTGCCAGCAGTGAAATCGGGACAGGGGGCTTCTTC.

This clonotype was recorded at least ten times. The chain carries TRBV12-3 or TRBV12-4 and TRBJ2-3; TRBD2 might be the D (5 bases). The V end was cut by 5 bases, the J end by 4 bases, with 16 bases between. The CDR3 contains 15 residues. The CDR3 spells CASSTRTPRADTQYF. CDR3 DNA sequence: TGTGCCAGCAGTACTCGGACTCCGAGGGCAGATACGCAGTATTTT.

The sample holds a few counts of this clonotype. The chain is built from TRBV7-9 and TRBJ2-7; the D is unclear. Trimming pared 4 bases from V and 6 bases from J, leaving 19 bases between. The CDR3 loop spans 15 amino acids. Germline values: CDR1 SEHNR, CDR2 FQNEAQ (reference sequence). The CDR3 DNA reads TGTGCCAGCAGCTCCGGAAGGGCGGAGCTGTTCGAGCAGTACTTC. Translated: CASSSGRAELFEQYF.

CDR3 in amino acids: CASSLGVATQETQYF. In nucleotides, the CDR3 is TGTGCCAGCAGCTTAGGGGTAGCGACCCAAGAGACCCAGTACTTC. V and J are TRBV7-9 and TRBJ2-5, with a possible D match to TRBD2 (5 bases). Trimming took 1 base from V and 1 from J, leaving 10 bases between them. The germline gives CDR1 SEHNR, CDR2 FQNEAQ (reference sequence). The CDR3 has 15 residues.

In this sample, this clonotype turned up a few times. The genes are TRBV29-1 and TRBJ2-5, with D possibly being TRBD1 or TRBD2 (7 bases each). Trimming cost V 6 bases and J 4 bases, with 33 bases left between them. Germline CDR1 is SQVTM and CDR2 is ANQGSEA. This CDR3 comprises 19 residues. This CDR3 reads CSVWKRGRQGPSGRETQYF. The CDR3 nucleotides are TGCAGCGTCTGGAAAAGGGGCCGACAGGGTCCTAGCGGTAGAGAGACCCAGTACTTC.

V gene TRBV6-5 combines with J gene TRBJ2-7; TRBD1 matches at 7 bases. Trimming at V came to 0 bases and at J to 3 bases, leaving 5 bases not matched to a gene. Germline CDR1 MNHEY, CDR2 SVGAGI. The CDR3 is made up of 15 amino acids. Written as DNA, the CDR3 is TGTGCCAGCAGTTACTCGCAGGGGGTGGTCTACGAGCAGTACTTC. This encodes CASSYSQGVVYEQYF.

This chain connects TRBV28 to TRBJ2-7, with D possibly being TRBD2 (5 bases). Germline V CDR1 and CDR2: MDHEN, SYDVKM. Trimming pared 2 bases from V and 5 bases from J, leaving 10 bases between. The CDR3 covers 13 residues. The DNA for the CDR3 is TGTGCCAGCAGTTTAACGGGATCCAACGAGCAGTACTTC. This translates into CASSLTGSNEQYF.

The chain links TRBV10-2 to TRBJ2-7; D gene ambiguous. CDR3 length: 12 amino acids. Between the trimmed V and J ends, which lost 3 bases and 3 bases, there was a span of 6 bases. Germline V gene data show CDR1 as WSHSY and CDR2 as SAAADI. Here the CDR3 reads CASSDPYYEQYF. The CDR3 DNA sequence: TGCGCCAGCAGTGATCCCTACTACGAGCAGTACTTC.